The present entry profiles one T cell receptor (beta chain) with its context. Per the original data handling: For nucleated cells, counts were estimated from reference gene primer amplification. Using immunoSEQ multiplex PCR, the repertoire was profiled, and TCRdb retains in-frame clones only, with some absent. V and J calls and clone size come straight from that table; D and trimming were deduced from the DNA. Of a few hundred thousand clones listed, approximately 83% are singletons. This entry belongs to a study of blood T cell repertoires in COVID-19. Study-wide background: Collection of acute and convalescent COVID-19 samples took place in the United States, Italy and Spain.

All enrollees were roughly 18 to 89 years old and from 20 to 30 US areas. V trimming: 7 bases; J trimming: 1 base; junction bases outside the gene matches: 6. Per germline, CDR1 MNHEY and CDR2 SVGAGI. The CDR3 runs to 14 residues. The receptor was isolated from a woman between 45 and 60 years old who had recovered from COVID-19. Sequenced sample: PBMCs or T cells enriched from blood (not recorded which). The V call is TRBV6-5, the J call TRBJ1-1; 7 nucleotides match TRBD1. Written as DNA, the CDR3 is TGTGCCAGCAAGACCGGGACAGCGAACACTGAAGCTTTCTTT. Translating it yields CASKTGTANTEAFF.